The clone carrying this T cell receptor beta chain was found many times. Its matching antigen is unknown. The entry originates in a study of T cells in Graves' hyperthyroidism and ophthalmopathy. As for the study in general: It was at initial diagnosis, before any treatment, that peripheral blood was collected.

The CDR3 covers 15 residues. The V segment lost 1 base and the J segment 2 bases; nucleotides outside the gene matches: 2. CDR1 is SGHDN and CDR2 is FVKESK in the germline V gene. Study-level results: Classification by a 13 V-J model distinguished ophthalmopathy from stable hyperthyroidism. Expanded thyroid clonotypes (above 0.001) were mostly also found in blood.

The CDR3 regions of TCR beta were amplified from RNA transcripts. The HTBI set primed first-round TCR CDR3 RT-PCR. One entry per CDR3 protein results from TCRdb running MiXCR on the multiplex PCR reads. This repertoire shows some 300,000 distinct CDR3 sequences, roughly 13% found once; its top ten account for 6.5% to 10%. The chain carries TRBV14 and TRBJ2-5, with 9 bases identical to TRBD2. What was sequenced was blood. The receptor's source is a woman aged 40 to 50 with Graves' hyperthyroidism. The CDR3 DNA is TGTGCCAGCAGCCAAGGACTAGCGGTACAAGAGACCCAGTACTTC. Its translation: CASSQGLAVQETQYF.